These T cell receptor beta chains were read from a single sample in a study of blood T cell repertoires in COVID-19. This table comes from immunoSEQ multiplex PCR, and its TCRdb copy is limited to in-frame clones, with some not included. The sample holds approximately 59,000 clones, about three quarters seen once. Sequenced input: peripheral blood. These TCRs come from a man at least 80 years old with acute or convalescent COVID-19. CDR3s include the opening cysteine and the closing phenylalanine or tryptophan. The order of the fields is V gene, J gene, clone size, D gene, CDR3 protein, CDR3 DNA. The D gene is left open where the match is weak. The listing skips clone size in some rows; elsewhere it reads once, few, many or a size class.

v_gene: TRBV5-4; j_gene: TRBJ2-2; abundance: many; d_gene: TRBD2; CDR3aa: CASSSRGGANTGELFF; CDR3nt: TGTGCCAGCAGCTCTCGGGGAGGGGCGAACACCGGGGAGCTGTTTTTT
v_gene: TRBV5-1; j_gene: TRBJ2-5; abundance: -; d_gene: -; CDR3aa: CASSLEKFFTQETQYF; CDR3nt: TGCGCCAGCAGCTTGGAAAAGTTCTTTACACAAGAGACCCAGTACTTC
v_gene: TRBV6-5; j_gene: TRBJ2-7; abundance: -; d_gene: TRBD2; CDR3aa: CASRGTSWYEQYF; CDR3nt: TGTGCCAGCAGGGGGACTAGTTGGTACGAGCAGTACTTC
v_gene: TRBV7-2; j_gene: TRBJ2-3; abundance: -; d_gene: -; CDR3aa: CASSFSRPGTDTQYF; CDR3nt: TGTGCCAGCAGCTTCTCGCGGCCTGGCACAGATACGCAGTATTTT
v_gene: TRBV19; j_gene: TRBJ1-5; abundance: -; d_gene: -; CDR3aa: CASKMAGGNQPQHF; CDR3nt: TGTGCCAGTAAAATGGCGGGAGGCAATCAGCCCCAGCATTTT
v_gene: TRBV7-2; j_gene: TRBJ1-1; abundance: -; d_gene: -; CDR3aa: CASSLEVGRTAFF; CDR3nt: TGTGCCAGCAGCTTAGAGGTCGGGAGGACAGCTTTCTTT
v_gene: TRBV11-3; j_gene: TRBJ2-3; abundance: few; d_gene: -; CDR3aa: CASSLDRGPLNTQYF; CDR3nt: TGTGCCAGCAGCTTAGATCGAGGGCCTCTGAATACGCAGTATTTT
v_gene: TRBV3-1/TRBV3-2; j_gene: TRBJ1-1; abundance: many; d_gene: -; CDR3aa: CASSQAGPGATDLNTEAFF; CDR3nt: TGTGCCAGCAGCCAAGCCGGGCCGGGAGCGACGGACCTGAACACTGAAGCTTTCTTT
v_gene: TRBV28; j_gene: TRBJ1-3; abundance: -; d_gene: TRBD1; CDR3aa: CASRGQGGYSGNTIYF; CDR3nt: TGTGCCAGCAGAGGACAGGGCGGGTACTCTGGAAACACCATATATTTT
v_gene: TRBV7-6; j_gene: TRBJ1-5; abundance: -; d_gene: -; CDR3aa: CASSLGGGDQPQHF; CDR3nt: TGTGCCAGCAGCTTGGGGGGAGGGGACCAGCCCCAGCATTTT
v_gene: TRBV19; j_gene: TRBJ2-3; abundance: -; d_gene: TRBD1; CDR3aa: CASSITGGSDTQYF; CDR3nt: TGTGCCAGTAGTATCACAGGGGGCTCAGATACGCAGTATTTT
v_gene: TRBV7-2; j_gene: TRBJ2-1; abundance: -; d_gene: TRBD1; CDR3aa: CASSTQGANEQFF; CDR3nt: TGTGCCAGCAGCACCCAGGGGGCGAATGAGCAGTTCTTC
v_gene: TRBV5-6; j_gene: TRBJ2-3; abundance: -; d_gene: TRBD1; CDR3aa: CASLNGQGADTQYF; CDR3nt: TGTGCCAGCCTAAACGGACAGGGAGCAGATACGCAGTATTTT
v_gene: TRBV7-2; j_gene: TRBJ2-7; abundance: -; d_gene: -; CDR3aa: CASSLVSLALPGYEQYF; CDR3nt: TGTGCCAGCAGCTTAGTTTCTCTAGCACTACCCGGGTACGAGCAGTACTTC
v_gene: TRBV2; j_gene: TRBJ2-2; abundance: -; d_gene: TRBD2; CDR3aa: CASSVGGTTGELFF; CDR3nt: TGTGCCAGCAGTGTCGGGGGGACCACCGGGGAGCTGTTTTTT
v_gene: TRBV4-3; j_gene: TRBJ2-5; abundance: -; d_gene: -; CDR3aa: CASSQVALGRETQYF; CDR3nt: TGCGCCAGCAGCCAAGTTGCGTTGGGCAGGGAGACCCAGTACTTC
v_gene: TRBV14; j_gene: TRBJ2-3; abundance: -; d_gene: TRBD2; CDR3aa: CASSFRGGRGRTDTQYF; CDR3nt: TGTGCCAGCAGCTTCCGGGGAGGGCGGGGACGCACAGATACGCAGTATTTT
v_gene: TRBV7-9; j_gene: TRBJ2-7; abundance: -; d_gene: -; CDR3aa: CASSPPKGDYEQYF; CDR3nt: TGTGCCAGCAGCCCCCCAAAGGGGGACTACGAGCAGTACTTC
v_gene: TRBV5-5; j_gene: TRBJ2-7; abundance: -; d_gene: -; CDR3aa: CASSFQVPYEQYF; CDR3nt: TGTGCCAGCAGCTTCCAGGTGCCGTACGAGCAGTACTTC
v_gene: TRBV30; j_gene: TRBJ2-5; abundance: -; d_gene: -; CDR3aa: CAWSTRAGETQYF; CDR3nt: TGTGCCTGGAGTACTCGGGCGGGAGAGACCCAGTACTTC
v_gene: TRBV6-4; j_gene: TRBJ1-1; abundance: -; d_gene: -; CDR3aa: CASSDHGGRAEAFF; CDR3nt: TGTGCCAGCAGTGATCACGGGGGGAGGGCTGAAGCTTTCTTT
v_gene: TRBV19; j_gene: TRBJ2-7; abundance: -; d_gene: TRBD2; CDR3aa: CASSTPGGGEQYF; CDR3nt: TGTGCCAGTAGTACACCGGGGGGAGGCGAGCAGTACTTC
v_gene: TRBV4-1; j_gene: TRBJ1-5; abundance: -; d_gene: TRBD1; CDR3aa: CASSRVTGSNQPQHF; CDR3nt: TGCGCCAGCAGCCGCGTGACAGGGTCCAATCAGCCCCAGCATTTT
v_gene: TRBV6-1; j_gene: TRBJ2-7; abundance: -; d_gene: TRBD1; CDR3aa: CASSDRDRGREQYF; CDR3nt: TGTGCCAGCAGTGACCGGGACAGGGGCCGGGAGCAGTACTTC
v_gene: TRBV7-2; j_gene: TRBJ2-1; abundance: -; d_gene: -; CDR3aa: CASSQQGASVDEQFF; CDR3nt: TGTGCCAGCAGCCAACAAGGGGCTAGCGTCGATGAGCAGTTCTTC
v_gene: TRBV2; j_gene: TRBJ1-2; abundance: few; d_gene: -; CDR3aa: CASSGRGGYTF; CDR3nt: TGTGCCAGCAGTGGAAGGGGAGGCTACACCTTC
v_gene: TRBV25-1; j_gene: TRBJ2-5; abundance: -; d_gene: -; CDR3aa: CASSDSLGGTQYF; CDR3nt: TGTGCCAGCAGTGATTCCCTAGGGGGGACCCAGTACTTC
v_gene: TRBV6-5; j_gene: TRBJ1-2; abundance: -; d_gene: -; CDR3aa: CASSYSWGGYTF; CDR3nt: TGTGCCAGCAGTTACTCTTGGGGCGGCTACACCTTC
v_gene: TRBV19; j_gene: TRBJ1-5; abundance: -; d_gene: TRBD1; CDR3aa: CASSGRDRGLQPQHF; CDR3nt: TGTGCCAGTAGTGGCCGGGACAGGGGCCTTCAGCCCCAGCATTTT
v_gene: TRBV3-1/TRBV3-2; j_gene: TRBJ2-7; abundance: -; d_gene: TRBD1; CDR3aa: CASRRWTGVCHEQYF; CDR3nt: TGTGCCAGCAGAAGATGGACAGGGGTGTGCCACGAGCAGTACTTC
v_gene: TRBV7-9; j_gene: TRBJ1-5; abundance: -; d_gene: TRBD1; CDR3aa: CASSRGQGNQPQHF; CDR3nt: TGTGCCAGCAGCCGCGGACAGGGGAATCAGCCCCAGCATTTT
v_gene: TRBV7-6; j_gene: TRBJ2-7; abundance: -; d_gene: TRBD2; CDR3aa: CASSRGLAGDEQYF; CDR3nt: TGTGCCAGCAGCAGGGGACTAGCGGGGGACGAGCAGTACTTC
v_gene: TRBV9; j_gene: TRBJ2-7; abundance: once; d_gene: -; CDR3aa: CASSVGGGAAFSSEQYF; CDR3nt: TGTGCCAGCAGCGTAGGAGGGGGGGCCGCATTCTCCAGCGAGCAGTACTTC
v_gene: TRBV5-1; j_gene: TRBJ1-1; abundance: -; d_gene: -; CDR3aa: CASRDDWSGGVAFF; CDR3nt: TGCGCCAGCCGCGATGACTGGTCCGGCGGTGTAGCTTTCTTT
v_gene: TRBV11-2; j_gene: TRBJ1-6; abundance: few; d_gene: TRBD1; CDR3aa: CASTQGSVDSPLHF; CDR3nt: TGTGCCAGCACACAGGGGTCGGTTGATTCACCCCTCCACTTT
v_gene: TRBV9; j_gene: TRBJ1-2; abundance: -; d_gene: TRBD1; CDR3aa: CASKGTGGYTF; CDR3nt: TGTGCCAGCAAAGGGACAGGCGGCTACACCTTC
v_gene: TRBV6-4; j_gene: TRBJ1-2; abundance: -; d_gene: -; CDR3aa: CASSPGQGGYGYTF; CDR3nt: TGTGCCAGCAGTCCCGGGCAGGGAGGTTATGGCTACACCTTC
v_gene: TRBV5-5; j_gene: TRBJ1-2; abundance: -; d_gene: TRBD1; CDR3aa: CASSGDRGLFYGYTF; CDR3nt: TGTGCCAGCAGCGGCGACAGGGGGCTTTTCTATGGCTACACCTTC
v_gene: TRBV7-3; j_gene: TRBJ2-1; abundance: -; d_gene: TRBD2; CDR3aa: CASSRTGTSGRGTEQFF; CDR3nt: TGTGCCAGCAGCCGAACCGGGACTAGCGGGAGAGGGACCGAGCAGTTCTTC
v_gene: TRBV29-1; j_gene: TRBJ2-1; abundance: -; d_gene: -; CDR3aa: CSVDRLGSDEQFF; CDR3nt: TGCAGCGTTGACCGACTAGGATCGGATGAGCAGTTCTTC
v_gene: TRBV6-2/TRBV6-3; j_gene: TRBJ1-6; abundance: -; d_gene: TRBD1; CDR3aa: CASSYYGTANSPLHF; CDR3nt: TGTGCCAGCAGTTACTACGGGACAGCGAATTCACCCCTCCACTTT
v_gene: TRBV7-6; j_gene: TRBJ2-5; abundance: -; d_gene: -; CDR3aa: CASSLALGPETQYF; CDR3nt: TGTGCCAGCAGCTTAGCGTTGGGCCCGGAGACCCAGTACTTC
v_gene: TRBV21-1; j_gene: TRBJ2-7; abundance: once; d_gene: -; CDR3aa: CASSLKDRVDPYEQYF; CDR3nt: TGTGCCAGCAGCCTAAAGGACAGGGTCGATCCTTACGAGCAGTACTTC
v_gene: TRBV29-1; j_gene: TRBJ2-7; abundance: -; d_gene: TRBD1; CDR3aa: CSVNGGTGVTYEQYF; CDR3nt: TGCAGCGTTAACGGGGGGACAGGGGTTACCTACGAGCAGTACTTC
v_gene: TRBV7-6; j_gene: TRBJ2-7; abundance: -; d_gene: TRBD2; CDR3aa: CASSRETSGIFSYEQYF; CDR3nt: TGTGCCAGCAGTAGGGAGACTAGCGGGATTTTCTCCTACGAGCAGTACTTC
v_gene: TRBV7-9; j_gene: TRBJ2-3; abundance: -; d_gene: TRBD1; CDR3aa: CASSRDRGLDTQYF; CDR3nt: TGTGCCAGCAGCAGAGACAGGGGGCTAGATACGCAGTATTTT
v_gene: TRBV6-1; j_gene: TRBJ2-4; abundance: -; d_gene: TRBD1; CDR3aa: CASSEALGQGARGVAKNIQYF; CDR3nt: TGTGCCAGCAGTGAAGCCTTGGGACAGGGGGCGCGGGGGGTAGCCAAAAACATTCAGTACTTC
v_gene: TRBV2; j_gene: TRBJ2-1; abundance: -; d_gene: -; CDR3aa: CASSLDWRRYNEQFF; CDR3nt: TGTGCCAGCAGCTTAGACTGGAGGAGGTACAATGAGCAGTTCTTC
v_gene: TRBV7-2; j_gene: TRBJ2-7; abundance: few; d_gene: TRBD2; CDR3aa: CASSLAGGAYEQYF; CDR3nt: TGTGCCAGCAGCTTAGCGGGGGGGGCCTACGAGCAGTACTTC
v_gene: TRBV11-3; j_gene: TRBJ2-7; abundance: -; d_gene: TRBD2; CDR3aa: CASSRAGQSSYEQYF; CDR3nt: TGTGCCAGCAGCCGAGCGGGGCAGAGCTCCTACGAGCAGTACTTC
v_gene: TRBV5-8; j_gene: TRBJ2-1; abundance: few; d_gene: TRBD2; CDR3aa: CASFLSGGPSYNEQFF; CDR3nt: TGTGCCAGCTTCCTGAGCGGGGGCCCTTCCTACAATGAGCAGTTCTTC
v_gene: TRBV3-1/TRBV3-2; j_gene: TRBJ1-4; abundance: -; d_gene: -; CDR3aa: CASSLGSSRAEKLFF; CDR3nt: TGTGCCAGCAGCCTGGGATCTTCCAGGGCGGAAAAACTGTTTTTT
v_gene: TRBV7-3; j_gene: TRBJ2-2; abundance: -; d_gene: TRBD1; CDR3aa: CASSPGQGRGELFF; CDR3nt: TGTGCCAGCAGCCCCGGACAGGGACGCGGGGAGCTGTTTTTT
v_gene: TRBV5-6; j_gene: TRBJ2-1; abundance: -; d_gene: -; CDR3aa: CASSFLTGSNEQFF; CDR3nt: TGTGCCAGCAGCTTTTTAACAGGGTCTAATGAGCAGTTCTTC
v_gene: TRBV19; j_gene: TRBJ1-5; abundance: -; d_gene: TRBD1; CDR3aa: CATLDRGVNQPQHF; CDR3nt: TGTGCCACTTTGGACAGGGGTGTTAATCAGCCCCAGCATTTT
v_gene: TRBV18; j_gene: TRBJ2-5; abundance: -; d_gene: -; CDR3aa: CASSLTKGETQYF; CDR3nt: TGTGCCAGCTCGTTAACCAAGGGGGAGACCCAGTACTTC
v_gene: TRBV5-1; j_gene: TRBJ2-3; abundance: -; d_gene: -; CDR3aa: CASSSTLLWAGATDTQYF; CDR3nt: TGCGCCAGCAGCTCAACCCTTCTCTGGGCCGGTGCAACAGATACGCAGTATTTT
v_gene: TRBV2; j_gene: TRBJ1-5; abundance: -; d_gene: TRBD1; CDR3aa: CASSEQGANQPQHF; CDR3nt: TGTGCCAGCTCCGAACAGGGGGCTAATCAGCCCCAGCATTTT